Described below is a single TCR beta chain sequence and its context. This sample was included in a study of cytomegalovirus exposure and HLA in healthy donors. The PCR had 60 Vbeta and 13 Jbeta primers. Repertoires were generated with immunoSEQ multiplex PCR, while TCRdb's copy carries only in-frame clones and drops some. The data show roughly 80,000 clones, around 62% seen once. The sample consisted of PBMCs. The TCR originated in a male donor in good health and CMV-seropositive.

Written as DNA, the CDR3 is TGCGCCAGCAGCCCAGCCGCCGGGGGGGTAGCGGGAGAGGGAAAGTCGGAGACCCAGTACTTC. Encoded protein: CASSPAAGGVAGEGKSETQYF. The chain has TRBV5-1 and TRBJ2-5; 9 bases line up with TRBD2. Trimming cost V 4 bases and J 5 bases; bases outside gene matches: 27. This CDR3 is built from 21 residues. Germline V gene lookup returns CDR1 SGHRS and CDR2 YFSETQ.